Reported below is one T cell receptor beta chain. V was pared by 5 bases and J by 0 bases, with 3 bases of the junction left unmatched. Germline CDR1 SGHTA, CDR2 FQGNSA. The CDR3 spans 14 residues. The PCR ran on 60 Vbeta and 13 Jbeta primers. Sequenced by immunoSEQ multiplex PCR; TCRdb stores in-frame clones only, minus some. Recorded for this sample: roughly 120,000 clones. The data belong to a study of cytomegalovirus exposure and HLA in healthy donors. Sequenced sample: PBMCs. The J gene is TRBJ2-7, the V gene TRBV7-2, with TRBD2 identical over 8 bases. This clonotype was sampled from a man younger than 45 in good health and CMV-seronegative. DNA for the CDR3: TGTGCCAGCAGCCCACTAGCGGACTCCTACGAGCAGTACTTC. Translation: CASSPLADSYEQYF.